Below are 26 T cell receptor beta chains sequenced from a single sample in a study of blood T cell repertoires in COVID-19 (dated by TCRdb to between 2020 and 2021). The library was obtained by the immunoSEQ multiplex PCR assay. TCRdb mirrors the immuneACCESS table, restricted to in-frame sequences. Some clones are absent from its copies; in checked studies, under half trace to an unresolved V gene, and the reason for the others is unknown. This sample is represented by over 110,000 clones; roughly 84% of them were singletons. The ten largest account for roughly 3.9% of the sample. Input material: PBMCs or T cells enriched from blood (not recorded which). These receptors came from a man aged 50-60 years in a cohort exposed to, infected with or recovered from COVID-19 (not recorded which).

The rearrangement links TRBV10-3 to TRBJ2-7; unclear D gene. V lost 3 bases, J lost 2 bases, and 14 bases lay in between. The germline CDR1 and CDR2 sequences are ENHRY and SYGVKD. This CDR3 spans 15 amino acids. The CDR3 DNA reads TGTGCCATCAGTGATAAATTGCACAGTACCTACGAGCAGTACTTC. It yields the protein CAISDKLHSTYEQYF.

Points on this clone: The junction does not match germline at one end; this may be a read error. The same CDR3 can be traced to other DNA sequences in this sample. This sequence joins TRBV29-1 and TRBJ1-2, with a tentative D call TRBD1 (6 bases). Germline V gene data show CDR1 as SQVTM and CDR2 as ANQGSEA. The CDR3 extends over 12 amino acids. Here the CDR3 reads CSADSRAGGYTF. The CDR3 DNA follows: TGCAGCGCCGACAGCAGGGCGGGGGGCTACACCTTT.

The chain links TRBV29-1 to TRBJ1-2; 12 bases align to TRBD1. The V segment lost 6 bases and the J segment 4 bases; nucleotides outside the gene matches: 3. CDR1 is SQVTM, CDR2 ANQGSEA, per germline. This CDR3 is built from 13 residues. As DNA, the CDR3 is TGCAGCGTGGGGACAGGGGGCGTCTATGGCTACACCTTC. This sequence encodes CSVGTGGVYGYTF.

As DNA, the CDR3 is TGTGCCAGCAGCTTAGGAGGGGGTAGCTCCTACGAGCAGTACTTC. This gives the protein CASSLGGGSSYEQYF. The chain is built from TRBV7-8 and TRBJ2-7; possibly TRBD1 for D (6 bases). The V end lost 1 base, the J end lost 0 bases, and 10 bases lay between the germline ends. The CDR3 loop spans 15 amino acids. CDR1 SGHVS and CDR2 FQNEAQ come from the germline V gene.

V and J are TRBV5-1 and TRBJ2-7, with TRBD1 identical over 7 bases. Germline CDR1 SGHRS, CDR2 YFSETQ. The V gene end was trimmed by 1 base and the J gene end by 5 bases; junction bases not matched to a gene: 6. This CDR3 contains 14 residues. The CDR3 loop reads CASSLSGGTNEQYF. Written as DNA, the CDR3 is TGCGCCAGCAGCTTGTCAGGGGGAACCAACGAGCAGTACTTC.

The chain couples TRBV5-1 to TRBJ2-7; D remains ambiguous. Germline-derived CDR1 and CDR2 are SGHRS and YFSETQ. V was trimmed by 0 bases and J by 3 bases, leaving 7 bases between them. The CDR3 loop spans 13 amino acids. The CDR3 here is CASSLVPDYEQYF. CDR3 coding DNA: TGCGCCAGCAGCTTGGTACCAGACTACGAGCAGTACTTC.

In its sample, this clone was seen once. V usage is TRBV18 and J usage is TRBJ2-4; possible D gene TRBD2, 6 bases. In germline, CDR1 is KGHSH, CDR2 LQKENI. V lost 0 bases, J lost 1 base, and 19 bases lay in between. The CDR3 totals 19 residues. The chain's CDR3 is CASSPPEGLEYRAKNIQYF. The CDR3 DNA reads as TGTGCCAGCTCACCACCGGAGGGGTTAGAGTATCGGGCCAAAAACATTCAGTACTTC.

The table lists this clone with a count of one. The V and J genes are TRBV10-2 and TRBJ2-7, with 9 bases matching TRBD1. The V segment lost 10 bases and the J segment 6 bases; nucleotides outside the gene matches: 7. The germline V gene has CDR1 WSHSY and CDR2 SAAADI. This CDR3 spans 12 amino acids. In nucleotides, the CDR3 is TGCGCCACCGGGACAGGGTCCCTCGAGCAGTACTTC. Its translation: CATGTGSLEQYF.

The chain joins TRBV4-1 to TRBJ2-7, with D tentatively TRBD1 (6 bases). The CDR3 totals 16 residues. CDR1 and CDR2 (germline): MGHRA, YSYEKL. V was trimmed by 4 bases and J by 0 bases, leaving 16 bases between them. This chain's CDR3 is CASSPDGQISSYEQYF. In DNA, the CDR3 is TGCGCCAGCAGCCCTGACGGACAGATTAGCTCCTACGAGCAGTACTTC.

This sequence joins TRBV7-9 and TRBJ1-4, with D unresolved. Trimming shortened V by 9 bases and J by 0 bases, and 8 bases separated the two germline ends. This CDR3 comprises 13 residues. The germline V gene has CDR1 SEHNR and CDR2 FQNEAQ (reference sequence). The CDR3 DNA follows: TGTGCCAGTTCAGGCGCAACTAATGAAAAACTGTTTTTT. This translates into CASSGATNEKLFF.

The rearrangement links TRBV30 to TRBJ1-3; possible D gene TRBD1, 6 bases. From germline, CDR1 is GTSNPN and CDR2 SVGIG (reference sequence). The V gene lost 2 bases and the J gene lost 2 bases, with 16 bases spanning the gap. The length of the CDR3 is 16 residues. The CDR3 coding sequence is TGTGCCTGGAGTCTCCTGCTAGGGGGTACTGGAAACACCATATATTTT. Translating gives CAWSLLLGGTGNTIYF.

This clone has only one observation. V gene TRBV14 combines with J gene TRBJ2-2; 7 nucleotides align to TRBD1. V gave up 6 bases and J gave up 5 bases; unmatched junction bases: 9. The CDR3 covers 15 residues. Germline CDR1 is SGHDN and CDR2 is FVKESK. CDR3 nucleotides: TGTGCCAGCAGAAAAACAGGGGATGCGACCGGGGAGCTGTTTTTT. It specifies CASRKTGDATGELFF.

V is TRBV7-9 and J is TRBJ2-3; TRBD2 is a possible D gene (6 bases). V lost 5 bases to trimming and J lost 10 bases, with 16 bases between them. Germline V gives CDR1 SEHNR, CDR2 FQNEAQ (reference sequence). The CDR3 runs to 13 residues. CDR3 in amino acids: CASSTLAGGPQYF. DNA of the CDR3: TGTGCCAGCAGCACCCTAGCCGGGGGACCGCAGTATTTT.

The genes are TRBV29-1 and TRBJ2-1, with D perhaps TRBD1 (6 bases). The CDR3 sequence is 12 residues long. CDR1 is SQVTM and CDR2 is ANQGSEA in the germline V gene. The V gene lost 5 bases and the J gene lost 2 bases, with 7 bases spanning the gap. As DNA, the CDR3 is TGCAGCGTTCAGGGGACCTACAATGAGCAGTTCTTC. It encodes CSVQGTYNEQFF.

The chain couples TRBV9 to TRBJ2-1; TRBD2 might be the D (6 bases). Looked up from germline, CDR1 is SGDLS and CDR2 is YYNGEE. The CDR3 loop spans 17 amino acids. V gave up 0 bases and J gave up 0 bases, with 13 bases separating them. The DNA for the CDR3 is TGTGCCAGCAGCGTAGAGGGAACCGGGAGCTCCTACAATGAGCAGTTCTTC. Residues: CASSVEGTGSSYNEQFF.

This chain links TRBV19 with TRBJ2-5; a weak D match, TRBD2 (6 bases). V was cut by 3 bases and J by 2 bases, with 7 bases left in between. Per germline, CDR1 LNHDA and CDR2 SQIVND (reference sequence). This CDR3 region has 13 residues. This CDR3 is CASSIRGQETQYF. For the CDR3, the DNA is TGTGCCAGTAGTATCCGGGGGCAAGAGACCCAGTACTTC.

This chain links TRBV19 with TRBJ1-2, with unresolved D. Per the germline V gene, CDR1 is LNHDA and CDR2 is SQIVND (reference sequence). Deletions cut 2 bases from V and 8 bases from J, with 9 bases between. The CDR3 extends over 12 amino acids. CDR3 bases: TGTGCCAGTAGTATACTCGGGTACGGCTACACCTTC. Amino acid sequence: CASSILGYGYTF.

This clone was detected once. The chain recombines TRBV5-6 with TRBJ1-1, with D perhaps TRBD1 (6 bases). The CDR3 sequence is 13 residues long. CDR1 SGHDT and CDR2 YYEEEE come from the germline V gene. The V end was cut by 3 bases, the J end by 8 bases, with 14 bases between. CDR3 region: CASSWGSGTEAFF. The CDR3 bases are TGTGCCAGCAGCTGGGGTTCCGGGACAGAAGCTTTCTTT.

The chain has TRBV6-5 and TRBJ2-2; 7 bases are a match to TRBD1. CDR1 is MNHEY and CDR2 is SVGAGI in the germline V gene. The V gene end was trimmed by 4 bases and the J gene end by 7 bases; junction bases not matched to a gene: 12. The CDR3 is made up of 16 amino acids. CDR3 sequence reads: CASSSPQQGLGGELFF. The CDR3 nucleotides read TGTGCCAGCAGTTCCCCCCAACAGGGGCTAGGCGGGGAGCTGTTTTTT.

V usage is TRBV7-9 and J usage is TRBJ1-3; no reliable D call. The V and J ends lost 1 base and 2 bases respectively, with 9 bases between them. Germline CDR1 reads SEHNR; CDR2 reads FQNEAQ (reference sequence). CDR3 length equals 15 residues. As DNA, the CDR3 is TGTGCCAGCAGCTTAGGAGGGCATACTGGAAACACCATATATTTT. It yields the protein CASSLGGHTGNTIYF. Full variable domain (outside the CDR3, taken from reference TRBV7-9 and TRBJ1-3): DTGVSQNPRHKITKRGQNVTFRCDPISEHNRLYWYRQTLGQGPEFLTYFQNEAQLEKSRLLSDRFSAERPKGSFSTLEIQRTEQGDSAMYLCASSLGGHTGNTIYFGEGSWLTVV.

The chain couples TRBV7-9 to TRBJ2-1; D remains ambiguous. CDR1 and CDR2 from the germline V gene are SEHNR and FQNEAQ (reference sequence). The CDR3 length is 13 residues. The V end lost 5 bases, the J end lost 9 bases, and 14 bases lay between the germline ends. This CDR3 reads CASSGTALGEQFF. In nucleotides, the CDR3 is TGTGCCAGCAGCGGAACAGCTTTGGGTGAGCAGTTCTTC.

The V and J genes are TRBV24-1 and TRBJ2-2, with 8 bases aligning to TRBD2. Germline CDR1 is KGHDR and CDR2 is SFDVKD. Losses at the gene ends were 4 bases for V and 6 bases for J; bases not matched to a gene: 12. This CDR3 has 17 amino acids. CDR3: CATSDGAGVGFSGELFF. The CDR3 nucleotides are TGTGCCACCAGTGACGGAGCGGGAGTCGGTTTCTCCGGGGAGCTGTTTTTT.

CDR3 nucleotide sequence: TGTGCCAGCAGCCTAGGGACAGCTAACAATGAGCAGTTCTTC. It codes for CASSLGTANNEQFF. The chain employs TRBV3-1 (or the pseudogene TRBV3-2) and TRBJ2-1; 7 bases align to TRBD1. V dropped 4 bases and J dropped 5; count of bases not matched to a gene: 5. Germline values: CDR1 LGHDT, CDR2 YNNKEL (reference sequence). The CDR3 contains 14 residues.

V usage is TRBV5-1 and J usage is TRBJ1-1, with 11 positions matching TRBD1. Germline V gene data show CDR1 as SGHRS and CDR2 as YFSETQ. The CDR3 runs 17 residues. V shed 3 bases, J shed 1 base, and the junction held 8 bases outside the gene matches. CDR3: CASSSGQGALANTEAFF. The DNA for the CDR3 is TGCGCCAGCAGCTCCGGACAGGGGGCTTTGGCGAACACTGAAGCTTTCTTT.

This clone was counted many times. The chain joins TRBV10-3 to TRBJ2-7; no definite D call. The CDR3 covers 12 residues. V was pared by 2 bases and J by 6 bases, with 8 bases between. CDR1 is ENHRY and CDR2 is SYGVKD in the germline V gene. The CDR3 loop is CAISETSTEQYF. CDR3 coding DNA: TGTGCCATCAGTGAGACTTCCACCGAGCAGTACTTC.

The rearrangement joins TRBV10-1 to TRBJ2-1; 8 positions agree with TRBD2. The CDR3 totals 14 residues. Germline V gene sequence: CDR1 WNHNN, CDR2 SYGVQD (reference sequence). J gave up 7 bases and V 4 bases, and 6 bases lay outside the gene matches. CDR3 sequence: CASSVDSGINEQFF. CDR3 nucleotide sequence: TGCGCCAGCAGTGTGGATAGCGGGATTAATGAGCAGTTCTTC.